These T cell receptor beta chains were read from a single sample in a study of cytomegalovirus exposure and HLA in healthy donors. Libraries were prepared by immunoSEQ multiplex PCR; TCRdb keeps only in-frame clonotypes and omits some of them. The sample contains about 83,000 clones, roughly four fifths of which appear only once. Material: PBMCs. Receptors originate from a woman in her 30s in good health and CMV-seronegative. CDR3s include the opening cysteine and the closing phenylalanine or tryptophan. The D gene is left open where the match is weak. Rows may omit the clone size; those that give it use once, few, many or a size class.

d_gene: -
j_gene: TRBJ2-7
abundance: -
v_gene: TRBV21-1
CDR3nt: TGTGCCAGCAGCCTACGGGACAGCGACAAAACCTACGAGCAGTACTTC
CDR3aa: CASSLRDSDKTYEQYF

d_gene: -
j_gene: TRBJ2-2
abundance: -
v_gene: TRBV30
CDR3nt: TGTGCCTGGAGTGGGCTGGCGGGGTCGACCGGGGAGCTGTTTTTT
CDR3aa: CAWSGLAGSTGELFF

d_gene: TRBD2
j_gene: TRBJ2-1
abundance: -
v_gene: TRBV7-9
CDR3nt: TGTGCCAGCATCTTGACTAGCGGAAACAATGAGCAGTTCTTC
CDR3aa: CASILTSGNNEQFF

d_gene: TRBD1
j_gene: TRBJ2-7
abundance: few
v_gene: TRBV9
CDR3nt: TGTGCCAGCAGCGTAAGGGACAGTGGAGCCTACGAGCAGTACTTC
CDR3aa: CASSVRDSGAYEQYF

d_gene: -
j_gene: TRBJ2-7
abundance: -
v_gene: TRBV7-9
CDR3nt: TGTGCCAGCAGCTCAATTCTCCTATTCGAGCAGTACTTC
CDR3aa: CASSSILLFEQYF

d_gene: TRBD1
j_gene: TRBJ2-7
abundance: -
v_gene: TRBV4-1
CDR3nt: TGCGCCAGCAGCCAAGATCGGGGACAGGCCCTGGGGCAGTACTTC
CDR3aa: CASSQDRGQALGQYF

d_gene: TRBD1
j_gene: TRBJ2-7
abundance: -
v_gene: TRBV5-4
CDR3nt: TGTGCCAGCAGCTCAACAGGGGGTCCCTACGAGCAGTACTTC
CDR3aa: CASSSTGGPYEQYF

d_gene: -
j_gene: TRBJ2-7
abundance: -
v_gene: TRBV21-1
CDR3nt: TGTGCCAGAAGACGCTTCAGGGTCTACGAGCAGTACTTC
CDR3aa: CARRRFRVYEQYF

d_gene: TRBD2
j_gene: TRBJ2-1
abundance: -
v_gene: TRBV7-9
CDR3nt: TGTGCCAGCAGTCTTAGCGGGAGGTACAATGAGCAGTTCTTC
CDR3aa: CASSLSGRYNEQFF

d_gene: -
j_gene: TRBJ2-3
abundance: -
v_gene: TRBV28
CDR3nt: TGTGCCAGCAGTAGAGGGATCACAGATACGCAGTATTTT
CDR3aa: CASSRGITDTQYF

d_gene: TRBD2
j_gene: TRBJ2-3
abundance: -
v_gene: TRBV13
CDR3nt: TGTGCCAGCAGACCTGAGCGGGAGGGCCGGACAGATACGCAGTATTTT
CDR3aa: CASRPEREGRTDTQYF

d_gene: -
j_gene: TRBJ2-7
abundance: -
v_gene: TRBV6-4
CDR3nt: TGTGCCAGCAGTGACTCGGGCAGTAATACCTACGAGCAGTACTTC
CDR3aa: CASSDSGSNTYEQYF

d_gene: TRBD1
j_gene: TRBJ1-6
abundance: -
v_gene: TRBV5-1
CDR3nt: TGCGCCAGCAGCTACGGGACAGATAATTCACCCCTCCACTTT
CDR3aa: CASSYGTDNSPLHF

d_gene: TRBD2
j_gene: TRBJ2-1
abundance: -
v_gene: TRBV13
CDR3nt: TGTGCCAGCAGCTTAGGATTCGGCACTAGCGGGCATGAGCAGTTCTTC
CDR3aa: CASSLGFGTSGHEQFF

d_gene: -
j_gene: TRBJ2-7
abundance: -
v_gene: TRBV10-3
CDR3nt: TGTGCCATCAGCATTTATAGGTCCGGGTCCTACGAGCAGTACTTC
CDR3aa: CAISIYRSGSYEQYF

d_gene: TRBD2
j_gene: TRBJ2-1
abundance: -
v_gene: TRBV4-1
CDR3nt: TGCGCCAGCAGCGCACTAGCGGGAGTCTACAATGAGCAGTTCTTC
CDR3aa: CASSALAGVYNEQFF